This T cell receptor (beta chain) is from a study of shared clonotypes between healthy human individuals (dated by TCRdb to about 2020). Turning to the overall study: Two women and three men aged 18 to 49 years were included in the cohort. Per donor, three plates each were used for CD4 naive and CD4 memory, two for CD8 naive, and one for CD8 memory. To estimate repertoire size and how much clonotypes are shared between individuals, the study performed deep sequencing of blood TCR repertoires from roughly five healthy adults. To increase sequencing depth and limit assay-specific biases, different laboratories used diverse techniques to prepare libraries and sequence TCR repertoires. Each donor's leukapheresis produced roughly between roughly 0.85 and 9.5 billion PBMCs.

CD8 naive samples were CD45RO-negative cells positively selected for CCR7, giving a CD45RA+CCR7+ population that excluded TemRA cells. Donors were healthy HIV-negative adults with no recently reported acute infections or vaccinations. Every donor was a Caucasian adult living in Nashville, Tennessee, USA. Blood was collected by leukapheresis, and PBMCs were isolated by Ficoll-Histopaque density gradient centrifugation and then cryopreserved in liquid nitrogen vapor phase. Purity and quantity of every magnetically sorted T cell population were checked by analytical flow cytometry. Each sorted fraction had its genomic DNA isolated and then quantified by UV absorbance on a Nanodrop 2000c. Using the deep immunoSEQ assay, multiplex PCR amplified TCR CDR3 regions from genomic DNA. Genomic DNA extracted from each cell subset was distributed evenly over all wells of several immunoSEQ 96-well plates, and each plate served as one replicate. For sorted subsets, about 200 ng genomic DNA, equal to about 30,000 T cell genomes, was loaded into each replicate PCR. The purified libraries were quantified using a Qubit 3.0 fluorometer, sized with a Bioanalyzer 2100, and then quantified again using the KAPA Library Quantification kit. A separate single-read 150-cycle Illumina NextSeq 550 flow cell was used to sequence each immunoSEQ 96-well plate. The source study handled its data this way. Because the immunoSEQ output held only junctional sequences and lacked quality scores, the filtering could not match the filtering applied to full-length reads. To assign V/J genes and CDR3, sequences were annotated using PyIR, a Python wrapper for IgBLAST v1.9, with IMGT germline references. Reads were removed for weak V/J assignments (E-value above 1e-6), missing CDR3, stop codons, out-of-frame junctions, or ambiguous translated residues. V3J clonotypes were defined as sequences sharing the same inferred V gene, J gene, and CDR3 amino acid sequence. To compute the percentage overlap between repertoires, the number of shared unique clonotypes was divided by the size of the smaller repertoire. Repertoire richness was assessed with RTK rarefaction, the Chao1 estimator, and Recon v2.1 estimates of unobserved clonotypes. Generation probabilities for all TCRbeta clonotypes obtained by the gDNA method from a few donors were computed using OLGA. As stored in TCRdb, this immuneACCESS dataset retains in-frame rearrangements with V and J assigned. A fraction of the clones does not appear; measured against another copy, unresolved V genes explain less than half of the discrepancy, and the remainder lacks a known reason. V, J and clone size were drawn from that table, and D and trimming were deduced from the DNA. For this sample the table gives some 600,000 clones, of which 96% were detected only once. The top ten clonotypes cover 0.11% of the sample.

What the work shows at the level of the full study, not this receptor alone: Rarefaction of sorted-subset datasets indicated incomplete sequencing despite the large sequencing depth. Estimated clonotype richness was generally larger for naive than for memory subsets. Sharing across a few donors was observed for about 4.8% of naive CD4, about 3.2% of naive CD8, over 2% of memory CD4, and about 0.4% of memory CD8 clonotypes. Because the study included only a small number of donors, the genetic and exposure-history diversity represented was limited. Based on pairwise subsampling, the degree of clonotype sharing among donors was expected to be affected by sequencing depth. Sampling was limited to blood, and TCR repertoires in tissue likely differ from TCR repertoires in blood. Clonotypes shared by all four sorted-subset donors showed higher generation probabilities than non-shared clonotypes.

Comments on this clone: Which antigen it targets is not known. No base qualities exist here, and no much larger clone lies one base off it.

Based on the germline V gene, the CDR1 and CDR2 sequences are MNHNS and SASEGT. The CDR3 starts with the cysteine, ends with the phenylalanine, and has 12 residues. Only CDR3 DNA is held: 36 bases, read in frame from base 1. At the junction V is shortened by 3 bases and J by 12 bases, with 12 bases in between. The sequence joins TRBV6-1 to TRBJ1-5; the D gene lacks a confident call. The sequence came from a woman in her thirties in good health. The sample taken for sequencing was naive CD8+ T cells sorted from blood. According to the study, the label for this sample's cell subset or site signals: CD45RA+CCR7+. The DNA sequence is as follows: TGTGCCAGCAGTGACGGGGTTTCGGTCCAGCATTTT. The encoded protein is CASSDGVSVQHF.